The 32 T cell receptor beta chains given below trace back to one sample, sequenced in a study of EBV T-cell therapy then PD-1 blockade in nasopharyngeal carcinoma (TCRdb year 2021). The library was obtained by the immunoSEQ multiplex PCR assay. TCRdb retrieved this table from immuneACCESS and kept in-frame rearrangements only. Not all clones are present; in checked studies, unresolved V genes account for under half, and no reason is known for the remainder. The sample includes 20,000 or so clones, with approximately 81% observed a single time. Around a third of the sample rests with the top ten. In the paper's terms, the treatment or condition label means: AdE1-LMPpoly-expanded autologous EBV-specific T-cell therapy followed by anti-PD-1 nivolumab. For these TCRs, the target antigens are not known. Here the sequenced sample was CD8+ T cells from blood, taken at approximately day 31 from a patient whose treatment included autologous EBV-specific T cells and nivolumab. Source of these receptors: a middle-aged man with nasopharyngeal carcinoma.

This rearrangement joins TRBV10-3 to TRBJ1-2; 8 nucleotides match TRBD1. J lost 1 base, V lost 6 bases, and 4 bases had no gene match. The CDR3 runs 14 residues. Germline V CDR1 and CDR2: ENHRY, SYGVKD. CDR3 region: CAIRPGQVNYGYTF. The CDR3 bases are TGTGCCATCAGGCCGGGACAGGTTAACTATGGCTACACCTTC.

For the CDR3, the DNA is TGTGCCAGCAGCGACTCTATAAGCTCCTACAATGAGCAGTTCTTC. Amino acids: CASSDSISSYNEQFF. V and J are TRBV9 and TRBJ2-1; D is undetermined. The V end was cut by 3 bases, the J end by 0 bases, with 10 bases between. CDR3 length: 15 residues. CDR1 is SGDLS, CDR2 YYNGEE, per germline.

In this sample, this clone turned up once. This chain uses TRBV6-4 with TRBJ2-3; 11 bases line up with TRBD2. Per germline, CDR1 MRHNA and CDR2 SNTAGT. The junction had 2 bases not matched to a gene; V was cut back by 2 bases and J by 4 bases. There are 15 residues in the CDR3. Written as DNA, the CDR3 is TGTGCCAGCAGTGACGGGACTAGCGGCGCAGATACGCAGTATTTT. Its translation is CASSDGTSGADTQYF.

V is TRBV4-3 and J is TRBJ1-4; D gene unclear. The CDR3 runs 16 residues. The V gene lost 0 bases and the J gene lost 4 bases, with 12 bases spanning the gap. Germline V gene lookup returns CDR1 LGHNA and CDR2 YSLEER. The CDR3 nucleotides read TGCGCCAGCAGCCAAGATCTTGGCCAGTTTAATGAAAAACTGTTTTTT. Its translation is CASSQDLGQFNEKLFF.

The rearrangement links TRBV7-8 to TRBJ2-1; 7 nucleotides agree with TRBD1. The CDR3 has 15 residues. Germline lookup yields CDR1 SGHVS and CDR2 FQNEAQ. The V segment lost 5 bases and the J segment 4 bases; nucleotides outside the gene matches: 8. CDR3 region: CASSRPGTVYNEQFF. In DNA form, the CDR3 reads TGTGCCAGCAGCCGCCCGGGGACAGTATACAATGAGCAGTTCTTC.

The rearrangement links TRBV13 to TRBJ1-2; 7 positions agree with TRBD1. The CDR3 totals 13 residues. V shed 5 bases, J shed 8 bases, and the junction held 8 bases outside the gene matches. Germline loops: CDR1 PRHDT, CDR2 FYEKMQ (reference sequence). The DNA for the CDR3 is TGTGCCAGCAGCCCACCAGGGGGGTTGGGCTACACCTTC. Protein sequence: CASSPPGGLGYTF.

This chain connects TRBV30 to TRBJ2-6; the D call may be TRBD1 or TRBD2 (5 bases each). This CDR3 is built from 13 residues. Germline assignment: CDR1 GTSNPN and CDR2 SVGIG (reference sequence). Trimming left V 5 bases short and J 2 bases short, with 7 bases between. This CDR3 is CAWVGAGANVLTF. The CDR3 DNA reads TGTGCCTGGGTGGGGGCTGGGGCCAACGTCCTGACTTTC.

This clone turned up a few times. This rearrangement joins TRBV6-1 to TRBJ2-2; possibly TRBD1 for D (5 bases). This CDR3 has 16 amino acids. Looked up from germline, CDR1 is MNHNS and CDR2 is SASEGT. V shed 3 bases and J shed 1 base, with 12 bases lying between them. The CDR3 DNA reads TGTGCCAGCAGTGAGTCCCCCGGACAGAACACCGGGGAGCTGTTTTTT. It translates to CASSESPGQNTGELFF.

By share of the sample, this clone is medium-sized. The chain is built from TRBV28 and TRBJ1-2; D gene unclear. Trimming took off 4 bases at V and 1 base at J, with 10 bases between the two ends. CDR3 length equals 14 residues. Per germline, CDR1 MDHEN and CDR2 SYDVKM. The CDR3: CASSSGAFNYGYTF. The CDR3, as DNA: TGTGCCAGCAGTTCCGGAGCGTTTAACTATGGCTACACCTTC.

The chain links TRBV5-1 to TRBJ2-7, with 9 nucleotides matching TRBD1. The CDR3 spans 15 residues. V dropped 4 bases and J dropped 5; count of bases not matched to a gene: 10. Looked up from germline, CDR1 is SGHRS and CDR2 is YFSETQ. CDR3 nucleotide sequence: TGCGCCAGCAGCCCCGTGGGACAGGGCACCCACGAGCAGTACTTC. Its translation: CASSPVGQGTHEQYF.

The chain joins TRBV2 to TRBJ2-3; a possible D gene is TRBD2 (6 bases). This CDR3 comprises 14 residues. The germline gives CDR1 SNHLY, CDR2 FYNNEI. Trimming removed 5 bases at V and 2 bases at J, with 11 bases between. This CDR3 reads CASSLGGATDTQYF. CDR3 DNA sequence: TGTGCCAGCAGTTTGGGGGGAGCCACAGATACGCAGTATTTT.

The chain has TRBV6-5 and TRBJ1-2; D uncertain. CDR1 is MNHEY and CDR2 is SVGAGI in the germline V gene. V shed 6 bases and J shed 3 bases, with 14 bases lying between them. CDR3 length: 14 residues. The CDR3: CASRNKPPYYGYTF. The CDR3 DNA sequence: TGTGCCAGCAGAAACAAGCCACCATACTATGGCTACACCTTC.

A few counts support this clone. The genes are TRBV30 and TRBJ1-2; 7 nucleotides match TRBD1. This CDR3 region has 12 residues. Trimming cost V 2 bases and J 8 bases; bases outside gene matches: 5. CDR1 is GTSNPN, CDR2 SVGIG, per germline (reference sequence). The CDR3 bases are TGTGCCTGGAGTACCACAGGGGACGGCTACACCTTC. Protein sequence: CAWSTTGDGYTF.

This clone was observed a single time. CDR3 sequence (DNA): TGTGCCAGCAGCCCGGGCTTGAGGGGGCCGACACCCCTCCACTTT. This encodes CASSPGLRGPTPLHF. J is TRBJ1-6 and V is TRBV6-5, with 7 bases fitting TRBD1. With 6 bases clipped from V and 11 bases from J, the junction kept 13 bases outside the gene matches. Per the germline V gene, CDR1 is MNHEY and CDR2 is SVGAGI. The CDR3 is 15 residues long.

This CDR3 is CASSLTLWAKNTEAFF. CDR3 nucleotide sequence: TGCGCCAGCAGCCTTACCCTCTGGGCTAAGAACACTGAAGCTTTCTTT. The V call is TRBV4-1, the J call TRBJ1-1; D gene unclear. The CDR3 is 16 amino acids. V was shortened by 4 bases and J by 1 base, with 16 bases between the two germline ends. Germline V gene data show CDR1 as MGHRA and CDR2 as YSYEKL.

The chain has TRBV6-4 and TRBJ1-6; 10 bases fit TRBD1. The CDR3 contains 15 residues. After removal of 0 bases from V and 7 bases from J, the junction contained 0 bases not matched to a gene. CDR1 is MRHNA, CDR2 SNTAGT, per germline. In DNA, the CDR3 is TGTGCCAGCAGTGACTCGGGACAGGGGAATTCACCCCTCCACTTT. This codes for CASSDSGQGNSPLHF.

On this clone itself: At one end the junction does not follow the germline gene, possibly because of a read error. The sample has other DNA sequences that encode this CDR3 too. The gene calls are TRBV3-1 (or the pseudogene TRBV3-2) and TRBJ2-1; possibly TRBD2 for D (6 bases). The CDR3 totals 11 residues. CDR1 LGHDT and CDR2 YNNKEL come from the germline V gene (reference sequence). CDR3 in DNA: TGTGCTAGCAGGGAAGGAGGGGAGCAGTTCTTC. This sequence encodes CASREGGEQFF.

This chain joins TRBV7-2 and TRBJ1-5; tentative D call: TRBD1 (5 bases). Trimming left V 5 bases short and J 1 base short, with 9 bases between. CDR1 SGHTA and CDR2 FQGNSA come from the germline V gene. The CDR3 length is 14 residues. CDR3 coding DNA: TGTGCCAGCAGCCTACGACAGAGCAATCAGCCCCAGCATTTT. Protein product: CASSLRQSNQPQHF.

This clone is a singleton in its sample. CDR3 amino acids: CATSARVLTGSRGETQYF. CDR3 sequence (DNA): TGTGCCACCAGTGCTCGTGTTTTAACAGGGAGTAGGGGGGAGACCCAGTACTTC. The chain links TRBV24-1 to TRBJ2-5, with a tentative D call TRBD1 (6 bases). The CDR3 spans 18 residues. CDR1 KGHDR and CDR2 SFDVKD come from the germline V gene. V lost 5 bases and J lost 5, with 26 bases in between.

This clone was found once. The rearrangement joins TRBV19 to TRBJ1-1; 7 nucleotides align to TRBD1. J was trimmed by 0 bases and V by 2 bases; bases with no gene match: 9. The CDR3 loop spans 17 amino acids. Looked up from germline, CDR1 is LNHDA and CDR2 is SQIVND (reference sequence). The CDR3 DNA is TGTGCCAGTAGTATATATGGTGGGACAGTTATGAACACTGAAGCTTTCTTT. Translated, it gives CASSIYGGTVMNTEAFF.

This chain uses TRBV27 with TRBJ2-7, with D unresolved. The CDR3 totals 11 residues. Between the trimmed V and J ends, which lost 3 bases and 9 bases, there was a span of 9 bases. CDR1 is MNHEY and CDR2 is SMNVEV in the germline V gene (reference sequence). CDR3 sequence reads: CASSFGGAQYF. In nucleotides, the CDR3 is TGTGCCAGCAGTTTTGGCGGAGCGCAGTACTTC.

V is TRBV9 and J is TRBJ2-1; TRBD2 matches 15 bases. CDR1 SGDLS and CDR2 YYNGEE come from the germline V gene. CDR3 length: 19 amino acids. V was clipped by 4 bases and J by 0 bases; unmatched bases: 8. This CDR3 reads CASSPSGLAGGSSYNEQFF. The CDR3 coding sequence is TGTGCCAGCAGCCCCTCGGGACTAGCGGGGGGAAGCTCCTACAATGAGCAGTTCTTC.

The chain couples TRBV4-3 to TRBJ2-7; TRBD1 aligns across 9 bases. The length of the CDR3 is 16 residues. The V segment lost 3 bases and the J segment 2 bases; nucleotides outside the gene matches: 8. Germline loops: CDR1 LGHNA, CDR2 YSLEER. For the CDR3, the DNA is TGCGCCAGCAGCCAGGACACAGGGGGCGCTCCCTACGAGCAGTACTTC. It yields the protein CASSQDTGGAPYEQYF.

The genes are TRBV5-1 and TRBJ2-7, with TRBD1 identical over 8 bases. Germline values: CDR1 SGHRS, CDR2 YFSETQ. There are 13 residues in the CDR3. V shed 5 bases and J 7 bases; nucleotides not matched to a gene: 8. CDR3 DNA sequence: TGCGCCAGCAGATATCAGGGGGCGGGAGAGCAGTACTTC. This codes for CASRYQGAGEQYF.

The CDR3 spells CASSDGRASNQPQHF. The CDR3 DNA is TGTGCCAGCAGTGACGGACGGGCTAGCAATCAGCCCCAGCATTTT. V gene TRBV6-1 combines with J gene TRBJ1-5; no clear D gene. The V end lost 3 bases, the J end lost 0 bases, and 9 bases lay between the germline ends. The germline CDR1 and CDR2 sequences are MNHNS and SASEGT. This CDR3 spans 15 amino acids.

This chain links TRBV5-5 with TRBJ1-2; D gene ambiguous. Germline V gene sequence: CDR1 SGHKS, CDR2 YYEKEE (reference sequence). V lost 4 bases to trimming and J lost 1 base, with 17 bases between them. The CDR3 consists of 16 residues. CDR3 in amino acids: CASSRITGRRNYGYTF. In DNA, the CDR3 is TGTGCCAGCAGCCGTATCACCGGGAGGCGTAACTATGGCTACACCTTC.

The chain uses TRBV6-1 and TRBJ1-2, with a tentative D call TRBD1 (5 bases). The CDR3 extends over 14 amino acids. V shed 2 bases and J shed 4 bases, with 11 bases lying between them. Germline CDR1 is MNHNS and CDR2 is SASEGT. The CDR3 DNA reads as TGTGCCAGCAGTGAATTAAGGGGAAGCTATGGCTACACCTTC. This encodes CASSELRGSYGYTF.

This clone was counted only a few times. The chain combines TRBV18 with TRBJ2-1; 7 nucleotides line up with TRBD1. The CDR3 totals 15 residues. The V gene end was trimmed by 3 bases and the J gene end by 5 bases; junction bases not matched to a gene: 7. Germline V gives CDR1 KGHSH, CDR2 LQKENI. CDR3 region: CASSPGQNYHNEQFF. The CDR3 DNA sequence: TGTGCCAGCTCACCGGGACAGAACTATCACAATGAGCAGTTCTTC.

This clone was detected only a few times. The chain links TRBV21-1 to TRBJ1-5. TRBV21-1 is an annotated pseudogene. The CDR3 totals 13 residues. The CDR3 here is CASRKAGDAPQHF. CDR3 nucleotide sequence: TGTGCCAGCAGGAAAGCAGGGGACGCACCCCAGCATTTT.

The rearrangement uses TRBV30 and TRBJ1-5; D might be TRBD1 (6 bases). The CDR3 extends over 13 amino acids. The V gene lost 3 bases and the J gene lost 7 bases, with 13 bases spanning the gap. Germline CDR1 reads GTSNPN; CDR2 reads SVGIG (reference sequence). Here the CDR3 reads CAWSAGATQPQHF. DNA of the CDR3: TGTGCCTGGAGCGCAGGGGCAACGCAGCCCCAGCATTTT. Full variable domain (outside the CDR3, taken from reference TRBV30 and TRBJ1-5): SQTIHQWPATLVQPVGSPLSLECTVEGTSNPNLYWYRQAAGRGLQLLFYSVGIGQISSEVPQNLSASRPQDRQFILSSKKLLLSDSGFYLCAWSAGATQPQHFGDGTRLSIL.

This chain joins TRBV6-6 and TRBJ1-1; D not certain. The germline gives CDR1 MNHNY, CDR2 SVGAGI (reference sequence). Trimming stripped 5 bases from V and 0 bases from J, with 7 bases between. CDR3 length equals 13 residues. This CDR3 is CASSLHMNTEAFF. The CDR3 DNA reads as TGTGCCAGCAGTCTCCATATGAACACTGAAGCTTTCTTT.

The rearrangement uses TRBV9 and TRBJ2-2; D tentatively fits TRBD1 or TRBD2 (6 bases each). Germline CDR1 reads SGDLS; CDR2 reads YYNGEE. V was clipped by 3 bases and J by 0 bases, with 33 bases between them. This CDR3 spans 23 amino acids. CDR3 in amino acids: CASSGTYWGAHYNPNPNTGELFF. The DNA for the CDR3 is TGTGCCAGCAGCGGGACCTATTGGGGGGCTCATTATAACCCCAACCCGAACACCGGGGAGCTGTTTTTT.